This TCR beta chain was observed in a study of T cells after yellow fever vaccination. Study results and caveats: Weaker overall, the secondary response nonetheless peaked faster (day 5 versus 15).

The J segment lost 3 bases and the V segment lost 5 bases, leaving 3 bases of the junction unmatched. The germline V gene encodes CDR1 SGHRS and CDR2 YFSETQ. The CDR3 sequence is 15 residues long. Making TCR cDNA involved 5'RACE template switching, which added UMIs and a universal primer site. TCRdb processed the 5' RACE reads anew with MiXCR; each CDR3 protein has one entry. The repertoire has under 300,000 distinct CDR3 sequences, about an eighth of them found once; the top ten carry around 0.49%. This clonotype was counted a few times. Its specificity is unknown. The chain links TRBV5-1 to TRBJ2-2, with TRBD2 matching over 11 bases. The origin of this receptor is a man aged 25-45 years who received the YFV17D yellow fever vaccine. Source: CD4+ T cells sorted from PBMCs, taken 45 days after the yellow fever booster vaccination. CDR3 protein: CASRQLAGDTGELFF. The DNA for the CDR3 is TGCGCCAGCAGACAACTAGCGGGAGACACCGGGGAGCTGTTTTTT.